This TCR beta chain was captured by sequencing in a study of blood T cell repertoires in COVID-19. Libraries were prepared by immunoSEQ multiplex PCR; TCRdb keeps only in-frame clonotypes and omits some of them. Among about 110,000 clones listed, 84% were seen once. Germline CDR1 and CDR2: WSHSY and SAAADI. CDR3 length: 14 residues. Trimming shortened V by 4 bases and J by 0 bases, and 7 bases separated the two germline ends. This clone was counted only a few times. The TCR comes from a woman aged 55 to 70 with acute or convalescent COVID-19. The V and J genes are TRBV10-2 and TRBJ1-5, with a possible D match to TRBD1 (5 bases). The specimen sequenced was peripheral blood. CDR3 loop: CASSADISNQPQHF. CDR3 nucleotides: TGCGCCAGCAGTGCGGACATTAGCAATCAGCCCCAGCATTTT.